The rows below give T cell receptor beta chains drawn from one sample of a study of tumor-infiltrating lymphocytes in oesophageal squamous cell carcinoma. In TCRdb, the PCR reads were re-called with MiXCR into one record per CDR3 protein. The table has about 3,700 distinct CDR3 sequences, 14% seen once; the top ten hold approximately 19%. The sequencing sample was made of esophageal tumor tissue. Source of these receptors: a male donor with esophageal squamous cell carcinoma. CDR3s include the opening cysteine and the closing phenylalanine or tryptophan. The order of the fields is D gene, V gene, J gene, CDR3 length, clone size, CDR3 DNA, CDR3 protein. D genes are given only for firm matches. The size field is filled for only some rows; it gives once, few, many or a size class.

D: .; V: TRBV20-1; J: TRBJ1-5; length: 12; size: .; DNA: TGCAGTGCTGGGGACCCAAATCAGCCCCAGCATTTT; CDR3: CSAGDPNQPQHF
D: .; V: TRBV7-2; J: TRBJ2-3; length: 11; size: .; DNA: TGTGCCGGTGCCTGGGATCTGGCGCAGTATTTT; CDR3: CAGAWDLAQYF
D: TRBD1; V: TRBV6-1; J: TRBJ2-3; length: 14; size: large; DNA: TGTGCCAGCAGCCGGGACAGGGTGGCAGATACGCAGTATTTT; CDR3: CASSRDRVADTQYF
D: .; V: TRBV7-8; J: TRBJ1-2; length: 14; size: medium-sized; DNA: TGTGCCAGCAGCTCCCTGAGACACAACTATGGCTACACCTTC; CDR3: CASSSLRHNYGYTF
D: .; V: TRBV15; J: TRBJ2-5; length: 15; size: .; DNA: TGTGCCACCAGCAGAGACCGCGAGACTAAAGAGACCCAGTACTTC; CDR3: CATSRDRETKETQYF
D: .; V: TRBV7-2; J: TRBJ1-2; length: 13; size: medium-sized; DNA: TGTGCCAGCGGTTATCACTCCGGGAGGGGCTACACCTTC; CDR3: CASGYHSGRGYTF
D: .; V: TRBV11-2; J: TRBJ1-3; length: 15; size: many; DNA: TGTGCCAGCAGCCTTAGACAGTCGCCTGGAAACACCATATATTTT; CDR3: CASSLRQSPGNTIYF
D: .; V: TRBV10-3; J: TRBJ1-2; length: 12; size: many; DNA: TGTGCCATCAGTGCGAACAGGGTCGGCTACACCTTC; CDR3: CAISANRVGYTF
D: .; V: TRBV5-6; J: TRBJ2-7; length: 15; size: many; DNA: TGTGCCAGCAGCTTGGAGGCAGGTCGCTCCTACGAGCAGTACTTC; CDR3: CASSLEAGRSYEQYF
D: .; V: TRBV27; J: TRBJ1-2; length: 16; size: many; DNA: TGTGCCAGCAGCCCTGCCCCCGGTCCAGGGTATGGTGGCTACACCTTC; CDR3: CASSPAPGPGYGGYTF
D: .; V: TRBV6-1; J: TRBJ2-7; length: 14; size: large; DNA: TGTGCCAGCAGGACAGACAGGAGCTCCTACGAGCAGTACTTC; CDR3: CASRTDRSSYEQYF
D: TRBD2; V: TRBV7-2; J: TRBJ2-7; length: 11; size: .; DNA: TGTGCGGGCGGCGGGAGCTACGAGCAGTACTTC; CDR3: CAGGGSYEQYF
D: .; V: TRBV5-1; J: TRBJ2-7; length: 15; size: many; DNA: TGCGCCAGCAGCTTGGGTCGGGGAATCACCTACGAGCAGTACTTC; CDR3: CASSLGRGITYEQYF
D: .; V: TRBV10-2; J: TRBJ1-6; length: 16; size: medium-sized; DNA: TGCGCCAGCAGAGGACAGAGGATGACCTATAATTCACCCCTCCACTTT; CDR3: CASRGQRMTYNSPLHF
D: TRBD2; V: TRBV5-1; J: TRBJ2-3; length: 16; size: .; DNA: TGCGCCAGCAACCTCGTTTCGCGGGGGGCCGCAGATACGCAGTATTTT; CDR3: CASNLVSRGAADTQYF
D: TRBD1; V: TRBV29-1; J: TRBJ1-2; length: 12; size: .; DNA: TGCAGCGTACAGGGGGCCAGCTATGGCTACACCTTC; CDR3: CSVQGASYGYTF
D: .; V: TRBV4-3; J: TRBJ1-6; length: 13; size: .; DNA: TGCGCCAGCAGCCAGGGGACTACTTCACCCCTCCACTTT; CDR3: CASSQGTTSPLHF
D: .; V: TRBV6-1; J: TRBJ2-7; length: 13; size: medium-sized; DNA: TGTGCCAGCGGGAGAGGGGGTACGGGCGAGCAGTACTTC; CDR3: CASGRGGTGEQYF
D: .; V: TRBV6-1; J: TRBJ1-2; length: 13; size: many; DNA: TGTGCCAGCAGCAGAATCGAGGGGTATGGCTACACCTTC; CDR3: CASSRIEGYGYTF
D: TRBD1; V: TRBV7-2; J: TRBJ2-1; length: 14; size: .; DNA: TGTGCGAGCAGCTCAGGGGGCAGCTCCTACGGGCAGTTCTTC; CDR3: CASSSGGSSYGQFF
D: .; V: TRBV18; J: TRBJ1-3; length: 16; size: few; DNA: TGTGCCAGCTCACTGACAGGAGCGCCCGATGGAAACACCATATATTTT; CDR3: CASSLTGAPDGNTIYF
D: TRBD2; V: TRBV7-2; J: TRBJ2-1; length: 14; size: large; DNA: TGTGCCAGCGATCCGGGGGGGGGCTACAATGAGCAGTTCTTC; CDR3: CASDPGGGYNEQFF
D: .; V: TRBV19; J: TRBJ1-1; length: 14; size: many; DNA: TGTGCCAGTAGTATAGCACGCCTGAACACTGAAGCTTTCTTT; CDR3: CASSIARLNTEAFF
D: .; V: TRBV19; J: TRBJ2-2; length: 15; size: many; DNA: TGTGCCAGTCACGGGTGGGGGGCTAGCACCGGGGAGCTGTTTTTT; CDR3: CASHGWGASTGELFF
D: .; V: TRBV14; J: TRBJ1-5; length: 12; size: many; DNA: TGTGCCAGCAGCCAAGCCACGGGGCCCCAGCATTTT; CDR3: CASSQATGPQHF
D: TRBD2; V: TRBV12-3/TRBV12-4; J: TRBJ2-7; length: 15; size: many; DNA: TGTGCCAGCAGTTTGGGCGGGGGAAGCTCCTACGAGCAGTACTTC; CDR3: CASSLGGGSSYEQYF
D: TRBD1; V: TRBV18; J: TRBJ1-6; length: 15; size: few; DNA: TGTGCCAGCTCGCCAGGACAGGGGAGTAATTCACCCCTCCACTTT; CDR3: CASSPGQGSNSPLHF
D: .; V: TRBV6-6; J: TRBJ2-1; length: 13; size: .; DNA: TGTGCCAGCAGTTACTCGGGGAGCTACGAGCAGTTCTTC; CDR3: CASSYSGSYEQFF
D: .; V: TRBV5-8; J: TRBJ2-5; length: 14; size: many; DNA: TGTGCCAGCACCTCCGGGACGGCGGGGGAGACCCAGTACTTC; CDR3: CASTSGTAGETQYF
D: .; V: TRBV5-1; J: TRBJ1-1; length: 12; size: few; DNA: TGCGCCAGCAGCTTGGGGGCTTCTGAAGCTTTCTTT; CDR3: CASSLGASEAFF
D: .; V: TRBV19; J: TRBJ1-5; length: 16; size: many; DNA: TGTGCCAGTAATCCTGAGGCAGGGGATAGCAATCAGCCCCAGCATTTT; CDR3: CASNPEAGDSNQPQHF
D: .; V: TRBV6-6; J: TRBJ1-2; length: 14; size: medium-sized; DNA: TGTGCCAGCAGTTACTCGAACCGTAACTATGGCTACACCTTC; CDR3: CASSYSNRNYGYTF
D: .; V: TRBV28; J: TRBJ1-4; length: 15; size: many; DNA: TGTGCCAGCAGTTTAGTGGACTCATATAATGAAAAACTGTTTTTT; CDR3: CASSLVDSYNEKLFF
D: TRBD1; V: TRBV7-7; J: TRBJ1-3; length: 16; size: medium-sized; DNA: TGTGCTAGCAGCTTAGGGACAGGGCTCTCTGGAAACACCATATATTTT; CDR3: CASSLGTGLSGNTIYF
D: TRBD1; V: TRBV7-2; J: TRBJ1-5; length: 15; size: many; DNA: TGTGCCAGCAGCGGGACAGCCTTTAGCAATCAGCCCCAGCATTTT; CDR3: CASSGTAFSNQPQHF
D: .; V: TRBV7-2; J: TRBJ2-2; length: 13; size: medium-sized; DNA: TGTGCCGGTGGTCTGGTGGCTCCCGGGGAGCTGTTTTTT; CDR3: CAGGLVAPGELFF
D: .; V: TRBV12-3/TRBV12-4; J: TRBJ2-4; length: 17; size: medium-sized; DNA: TGTGCCAGCAGCCGGGTTGTGGGGAGCTTAGCCAAAAACATTCAGTACTTC; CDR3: CASSRVVGSLAKNIQYF
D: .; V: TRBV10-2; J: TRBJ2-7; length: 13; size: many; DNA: TGCGCCAGCAGTGAGCTCGAGTACAATGAGCAGTACTTC; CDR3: CASSELEYNEQYF
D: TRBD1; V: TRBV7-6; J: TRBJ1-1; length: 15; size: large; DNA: TGTGCCAGCAGCTGGGGACAGGGGATAAATACTGAAGCTTTCTTT; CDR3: CASSWGQGINTEAFF